This T cell receptor (beta chain) was retrieved from a study of T-cell reconstitution after alpha-beta-depleted transplantation in children. Notes on the study in general: Newly made T cells mostly supplied T-cell counts and diversity one year after transplant. It was reported that alpha-beta T cells came from several hundred expanded graft clones (about two months after transplant). From surviving recipient T cells and thymic progenitors came the high day-60 TCRbeta diversity observed in some patients.

A word on this clonotype: Antigen unknown.

In germline, CDR1 is MNHNS, CDR2 SASEGT. This CDR3 is built from 19 residues. The V gene end was trimmed by 7 bases and the J gene end by 4 bases; junction bases not matched to a gene: 19. Preparing the TCRbeta library involved the use of unique molecular identifiers. Via MiXCR, TCRdb re-called the PCR reads, giving one row per CDR3 protein. In the table there are roughly 490,000 distinct CDR3 sequences, approximately 10% of which are singletons. The chain recombines TRBV6-1 with TRBJ2-1, with 10 bases that match TRBD2. The source of this sequence is a female patient aged 2-9 years who had a stem cell transplant for aplastic anemia, so the T cells may come from the graft donor. The sequencing here drew on PBMCs, mostly from graft donor cells, taken 180 days after TCRalphabeta/CD19-depleted stem cell transplant. CDR3 protein: CASTPRASGRARLYNEQFF. CDR3 sequence (DNA): TGTGCCAGCACCCCAAGGGCTAGCGGGAGAGCTCGGCTATACAATGAGCAGTTCTTC.